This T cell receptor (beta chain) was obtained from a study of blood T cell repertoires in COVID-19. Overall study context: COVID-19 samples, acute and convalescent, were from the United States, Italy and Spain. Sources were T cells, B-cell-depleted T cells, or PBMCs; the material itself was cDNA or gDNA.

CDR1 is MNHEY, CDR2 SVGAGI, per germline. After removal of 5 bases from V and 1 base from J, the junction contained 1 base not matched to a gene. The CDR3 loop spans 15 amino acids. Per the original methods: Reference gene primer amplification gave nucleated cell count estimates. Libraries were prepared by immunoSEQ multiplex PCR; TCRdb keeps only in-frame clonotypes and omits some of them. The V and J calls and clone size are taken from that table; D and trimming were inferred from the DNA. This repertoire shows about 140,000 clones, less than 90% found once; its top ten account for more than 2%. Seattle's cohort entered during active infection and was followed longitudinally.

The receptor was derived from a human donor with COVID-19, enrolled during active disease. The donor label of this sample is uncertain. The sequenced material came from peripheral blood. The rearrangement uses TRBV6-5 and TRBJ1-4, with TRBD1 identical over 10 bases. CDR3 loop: CASSRDRGTNEKLFF. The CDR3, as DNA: TGTGCCAGCAGTAGGGACAGGGGAACTAATGAAAAACTGTTTTTT.